The clone carrying this TCR beta chain was recorded only once. This specimen belongs to a study of blood T cell repertoires in COVID-19. Background on the study: Nucleic acid was either cDNA or gDNA, and it came from T cells, B-cell-depleted T cells, or PBMCs.

Study processing details: Amplification of reference gene primers provided the estimated nucleated cell counts. Sequencing was performed with immunoSEQ multiplex PCR; in TCRdb, only in-frame clones are kept and a portion is missing. V, J and clone size derive from that table, while D and trimming were established from the DNA sequence. The data show about 53,000 clones, about four fifths seen once. Germline V gives CDR1 SGHTA, CDR2 FQGNSA. This CDR3 comprises 16 residues. Trimming took 5 bases from V and 3 from J; bases not matched to a gene: 8. The sequenced sample was peripheral blood. The sequence was collected from an elderly woman with COVID-19, enrolled during active disease. The rearrangement joins TRBV7-2 to TRBJ2-3; 10 positions agree with TRBD1. CDR3 nucleotides: TGTGCCAGCAGCCGCTCTGGGGGACAGGGGACAGATACGCAGTATTTT. Residues: CASSRSGGQGTDTQYF.